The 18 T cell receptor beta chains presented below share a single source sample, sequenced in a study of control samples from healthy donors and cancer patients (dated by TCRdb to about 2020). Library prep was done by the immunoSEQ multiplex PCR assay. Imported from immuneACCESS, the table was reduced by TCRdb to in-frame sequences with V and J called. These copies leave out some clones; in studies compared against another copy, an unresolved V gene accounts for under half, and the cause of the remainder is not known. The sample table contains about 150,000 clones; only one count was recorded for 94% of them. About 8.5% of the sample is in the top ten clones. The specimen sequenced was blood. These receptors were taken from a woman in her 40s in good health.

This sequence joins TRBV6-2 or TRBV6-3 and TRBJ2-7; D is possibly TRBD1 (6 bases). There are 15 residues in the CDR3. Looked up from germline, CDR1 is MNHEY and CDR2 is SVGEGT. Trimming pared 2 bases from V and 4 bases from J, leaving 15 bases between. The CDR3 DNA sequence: TGTGCCAGCAGTTACCCCCGGGACAAAATATACGAGCAGTACTTC. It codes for CASSYPRDKIYEQYF.

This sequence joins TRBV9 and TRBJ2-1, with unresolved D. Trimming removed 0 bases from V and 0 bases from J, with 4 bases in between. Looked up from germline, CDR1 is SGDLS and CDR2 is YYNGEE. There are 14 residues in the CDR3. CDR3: CASSVGISYNEQFF. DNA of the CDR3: TGTGCCAGCAGCGTAGGCATCTCCTACAATGAGCAGTTCTTC.

CDR3 DNA: TGCAGCTTCAGGGGTCCCCTAGGAGATACGCAGTATTTT. Residues: CSFRGPLGDTQYF. This chain joins TRBV29-1 and TRBJ2-3, with D possibly being TRBD1 (6 bases). The V and J ends lost 8 bases and 5 bases respectively, with 17 bases between them. Germline loops: CDR1 SQVTM, CDR2 ANQGSEA. CDR3 size: 13 residues.

This chain's CDR3 is CASSLSSRGNTYGYTF. The CDR3, as DNA: TGCGCCAGCAGCCTGAGTTCCAGGGGGAATACCTATGGCTACACCTTC. The chain combines TRBV4-3 with TRBJ1-2; TRBD1 agrees at 7 bases. The CDR3 has 16 amino acids. CDR1 and CDR2 (germline): LGHNA, YSLEER. V lost 4 bases, J lost 4 bases, and 12 bases stayed unmatched.

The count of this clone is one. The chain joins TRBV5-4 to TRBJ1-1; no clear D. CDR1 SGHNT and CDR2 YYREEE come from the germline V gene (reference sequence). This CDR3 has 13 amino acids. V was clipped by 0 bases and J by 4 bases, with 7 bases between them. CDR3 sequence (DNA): TGTGCCAGCAGCTTGGATGGGGTCACTGAAGCTTTCTTT. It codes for CASSLDGVTEAFF.

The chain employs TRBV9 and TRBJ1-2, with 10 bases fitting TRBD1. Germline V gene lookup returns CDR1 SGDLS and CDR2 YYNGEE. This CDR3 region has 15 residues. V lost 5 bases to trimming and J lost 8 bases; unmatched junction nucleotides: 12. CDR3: CASRESGTGAGGYTF. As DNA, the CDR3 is TGTGCCAGCAGGGAATCCGGGACAGGGGCCGGCGGCTACACCTTC.

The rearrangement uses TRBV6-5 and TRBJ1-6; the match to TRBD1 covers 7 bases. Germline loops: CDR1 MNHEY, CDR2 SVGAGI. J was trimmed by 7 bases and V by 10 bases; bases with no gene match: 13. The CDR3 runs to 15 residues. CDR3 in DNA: TGTGCCACCCTAGGGGGACAGAGGCGCAATTCACCCCTCCACTTT. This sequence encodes CATLGGQRRNSPLHF.

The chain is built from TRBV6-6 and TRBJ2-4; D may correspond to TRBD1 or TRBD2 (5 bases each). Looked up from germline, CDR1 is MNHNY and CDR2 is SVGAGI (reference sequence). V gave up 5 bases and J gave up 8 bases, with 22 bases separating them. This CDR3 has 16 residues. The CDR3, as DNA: TGTGCCAGCAGTCCCGCAGTGGTCTGGAGAGGGGACATTCAGTACTTC. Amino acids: CASSPAVVWRGDIQYF.

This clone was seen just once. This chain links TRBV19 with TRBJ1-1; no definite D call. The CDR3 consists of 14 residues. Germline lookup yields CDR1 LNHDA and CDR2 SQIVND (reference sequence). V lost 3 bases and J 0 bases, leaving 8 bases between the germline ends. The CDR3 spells CASSIRQLNTEAFF. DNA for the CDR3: TGTGCCAGTAGTATCCGGCAGCTGAACACTGAAGCTTTCTTT.

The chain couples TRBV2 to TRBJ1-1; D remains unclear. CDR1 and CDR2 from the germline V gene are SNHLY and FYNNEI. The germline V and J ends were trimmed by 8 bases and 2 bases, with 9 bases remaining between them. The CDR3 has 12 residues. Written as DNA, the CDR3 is TGTGCCAGCTCCCCACGAAACACTGAAGCTTTCTTT. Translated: CASSPRNTEAFF. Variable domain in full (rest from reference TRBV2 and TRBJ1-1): EPEVTQTPSHQVTQMGQEVILRCVPISNHLYFYWYRQILGQKVEFLVSFYNNEISEKSEIFDDQFSVERPDGSNFTLKIRSTKLEDSAMYFCASSPRNTEAFFGQGTRLTVV.

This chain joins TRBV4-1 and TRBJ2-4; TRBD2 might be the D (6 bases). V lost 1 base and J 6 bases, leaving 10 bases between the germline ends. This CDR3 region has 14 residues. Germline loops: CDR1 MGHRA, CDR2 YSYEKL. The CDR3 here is CASSQAGGGNIQYF. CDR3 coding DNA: TGCGCCAGCAGCCAAGCCGGGGGAGGAAACATTCAGTACTTC.

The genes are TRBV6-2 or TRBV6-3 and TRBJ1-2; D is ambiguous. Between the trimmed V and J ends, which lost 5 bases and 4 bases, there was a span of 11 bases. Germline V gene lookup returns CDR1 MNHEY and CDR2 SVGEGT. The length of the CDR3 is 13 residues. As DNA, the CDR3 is TGTGCCAGCAGTCTCGCCTATTTCTATGGCTACACCTTC. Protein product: CASSLAYFYGYTF.

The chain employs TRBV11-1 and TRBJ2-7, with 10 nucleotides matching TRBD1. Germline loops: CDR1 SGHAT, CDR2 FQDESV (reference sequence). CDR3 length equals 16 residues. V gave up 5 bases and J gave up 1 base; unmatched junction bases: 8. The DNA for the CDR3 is TGTGCCAGCAGCCCCATTGGGGACAGGGGATCCTACGAGCAGTACTTC. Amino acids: CASSPIGDRGSYEQYF.

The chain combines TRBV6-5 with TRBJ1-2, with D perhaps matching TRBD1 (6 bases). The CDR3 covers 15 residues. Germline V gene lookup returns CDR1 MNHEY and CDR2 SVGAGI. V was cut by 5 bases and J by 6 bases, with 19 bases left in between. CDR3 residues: CASSPDRDDNHGYTF. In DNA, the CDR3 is TGTGCCAGCAGTCCGGACAGAGATGATAATCATGGCTACACCTTC.

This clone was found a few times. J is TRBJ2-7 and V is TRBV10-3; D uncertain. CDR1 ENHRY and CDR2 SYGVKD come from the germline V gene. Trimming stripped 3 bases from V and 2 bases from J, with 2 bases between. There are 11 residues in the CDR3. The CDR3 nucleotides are TGTGCCATCAGTGACGCCTACGAGCAGTACTTC. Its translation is CAISDAYEQYF.

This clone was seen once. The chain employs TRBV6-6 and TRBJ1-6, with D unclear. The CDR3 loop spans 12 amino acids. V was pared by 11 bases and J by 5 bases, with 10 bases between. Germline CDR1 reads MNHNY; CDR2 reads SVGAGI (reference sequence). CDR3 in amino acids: CASRTNNSPLHF. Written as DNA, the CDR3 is TGTGCCTCCCGGACGAATAATTCACCCCTCCACTTT.

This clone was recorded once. In nucleotides, the CDR3 is TGTGCCACCAGCAGAGATCCTGCGAGCTCTGGAAACACCATATATTTT. The encoded protein is CATSRDPASSGNTIYF. The rearrangement links TRBV15 to TRBJ1-3; no reliable D call. From germline, CDR1 is LNHNV and CDR2 YYDKDF (reference sequence). Trimming took 0 bases from V and 0 from J, leaving 9 bases between them. The CDR3 runs to 16 residues.

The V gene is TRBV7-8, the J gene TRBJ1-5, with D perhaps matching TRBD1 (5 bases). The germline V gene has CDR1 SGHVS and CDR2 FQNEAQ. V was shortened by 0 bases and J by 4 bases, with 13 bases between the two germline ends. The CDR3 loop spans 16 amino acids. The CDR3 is CASSLARGRANQPQHF. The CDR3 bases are TGTGCCAGCAGCTTAGCGCGGGGCAGGGCTAATCAGCCCCAGCATTTT. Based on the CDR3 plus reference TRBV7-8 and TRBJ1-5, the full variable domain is GAGVSQSPRYKVAKRGQDVALRCDPISGHVSLFWYQQALGQGPEFLTYFQNEAQLDKSGLPSDRFFAERPEGSVSTLKIQRTQQEDSAVYLCASSLARGRANQPQHFGDGTRLSIL.